This passage covers 24 T cell receptor beta chains from one sample sequenced in a study of PD-L1 blockade in urothelial cancer. Profiling relied on immunoSEQ multiplex PCR, and the TCRdb table lists in-frame clones only, not all of them. This table holds roughly 40,000 clones, roughly 84% found once. Time point: pretreatment peripheral blood. Sequences were derived from PBMCs, sampled around atezolizumab (anti-PD-L1) treatment. The receptors were sampled from a donor over 35 with urothelial cancer.

The rearrangement links TRBV2 to TRBJ2-5; D may be TRBD2 (5 bases). CDR1 is SNHLY and CDR2 is FYNNEI in the germline V gene. The CDR3 covers 16 residues. Trimming removed 4 bases from V and 2 bases from J, with 17 bases in between. CDR3 sequence: CASSGQPAASQETQYF. DNA of the CDR3: TGTGCCAGCAGTGGCCAGCCAGCGGCGTCGCAAGAGACCCAGTACTTC.

The V call is TRBV5-4, the J call TRBJ1-2; TRBD1 is a possible D gene (5 bases). Trimming stripped 0 bases from V and 2 bases from J, with 8 bases between. The CDR3 runs to 14 residues. Germline values: CDR1 SGHNT, CDR2 YYREEE (reference sequence). CDR3 in DNA: TGTGCCAGCAGCTTGGGTTCAGGGAACTATGGCTACACCTTC. Translated: CASSLGSGNYGYTF.

This chain connects TRBV14 to TRBJ1-1; 7 positions agree with TRBD1. Germline trimming cut 4 bases from V and 8 bases from J; bases unmatched to any gene: 7. Looked up from germline, CDR1 is SGHDN and CDR2 is FVKESK. The CDR3 spans 13 residues. Here the CDR3 DNA reads TGTGCCAGCAGCCCCCCCTTAGGGGGCGAAGCTTTCTTT. Encoded protein: CASSPPLGGEAFF.

The chain links TRBV19 to TRBJ1-5, with TRBD1 identical over 9 bases. With V trimmed by 4 bases and J by 5 bases, 0 bases remained unmatched. Germline V gives CDR1 LNHDA, CDR2 SQIVND (reference sequence). The CDR3 spans 13 residues. The CDR3 DNA is TGTGCCAGTAGTAGGGACAGGGATCAGCCCCAGCATTTT. Its translation: CASSRDRDQPQHF.

V gene TRBV7-2 combines with J gene TRBJ2-1, with 7 bases identical to TRBD2. Germline V CDR1 and CDR2: SGHTA, FQGNSA. This CDR3 is 16 amino acids long. V was clipped by 2 bases and J by 9 bases; unmatched bases: 13. CDR3 residues: CASSLMGGEAGLEQFF. For the CDR3, the DNA is TGTGCCAGCAGCTTAATGGGGGGGGAAGCGGGTCTTGAGCAGTTCTTC. Combining the CDR3 with reference TRBV7-2 and TRBJ2-1 gives the whole variable domain GAGVSQSPSNKVTEKGKDVELRCDPISGHTALYWYRQSLGQGLEFLIYFQGNSAPDKSGLPSDRFSAERTGGSVSTLTIQRTQQEDSAVYLCASSLMGGEAGLEQFFGPGTRLTVL.

The chain employs TRBV19 and TRBJ2-1; 7 nucleotides agree with TRBD2. CDR1 and CDR2 (germline): LNHDA, SQIVND (reference sequence). The CDR3 has 13 residues. V trimming: 4 bases; J trimming: 3 bases; junction bases outside the gene matches: 0. The DNA for the CDR3 is TGTGCCAGTAGTAGCGGGGGCTACAATGAGCAGTTCTTC. Translated, it gives CASSSGGYNEQFF.

The chain links TRBV7-2 to TRBJ1-2, with D hard to call. CDR1 is SGHTA, CDR2 FQGNSA, per germline. V lost 4 bases to trimming and J lost 0 bases, with 6 bases between them. CDR3 length: 13 amino acids. The CDR3 loop reads CASSSHSNYGYTF. The CDR3 nucleotides read TGTGCCAGCAGCTCGCACTCTAACTATGGCTACACCTTC. Supplemented by reference TRBV7-2 and TRBJ1-2, the full variable domain reads GAGVSQSPSNKVTEKGKDVELRCDPISGHTALYWYRQSLGQGLEFLIYFQGNSAPDKSGLPSDRFSAERTGGSVSTLTIQRTQQEDSAVYLCASSSHSNYGYTFGSGTRLTVV.

V is TRBV9 and J is TRBJ2-7, with unresolved D. In germline, CDR1 is SGDLS, CDR2 YYNGEE. V was shortened by 3 bases and J by 5 bases, with 12 bases between the two germline ends. The CDR3 runs 13 residues. The CDR3 loop is CASSGLSRNEQYF. CDR3 sequence (DNA): TGTGCCAGCAGCGGGCTCTCTAGGAACGAGCAGTACTTC.

This chain uses TRBV5-5 with TRBJ2-1; 14 nucleotides agree with TRBD2. Germline-derived CDR1 and CDR2 are SGHKS and YYEKEE (reference sequence). Trimming cost V 5 bases and J 7 bases; bases outside gene matches: 8. This CDR3 comprises 16 residues. For the CDR3, the DNA is TGTGCCAGCAGACCGACTAGCGGGAGGGCCCCGAATGAGCAGTTCTTC. It translates to CASRPTSGRAPNEQFF.

The rearrangement joins TRBV18 to TRBJ2-6; 9 bases agree with TRBD1. Germline values: CDR1 KGHSH, CDR2 LQKENI. V lost 2 bases and J lost 0; bases outside the gene matches: 11. The CDR3 spans 20 residues. The CDR3 spells CASSPLVWDRVHSGANVLTF. The CDR3 DNA is TGTGCCAGCTCACCATTGGTATGGGACAGGGTCCACTCTGGGGCCAACGTCCTGACTTTC.

The J gene is TRBJ2-1, the V gene TRBV30, with unresolved D. CDR1 is GTSNPN, CDR2 SVGIG, per germline (reference sequence). The CDR3 spans 12 residues. V was shortened by 1 base and J by 6 bases, with 7 bases between the two germline ends. The CDR3 protein is CAWSGSGNEQFF. The CDR3 DNA is TGTGCCTGGAGTGGTTCAGGCAATGAGCAGTTCTTC.

The chain couples TRBV5-1 to TRBJ1-1, with 10 bases that match TRBD1. The CDR3 length is 14 residues. J was trimmed by 3 bases and V by 6 bases; bases with no gene match: 5. Germline V lookup: CDR1 SGHRS, CDR2 YFSETQ. The CDR3 DNA reads as TGCGCCAGCAAGGGGACAGGGGAACACACTGAAGCTTTCTTT. It translates to CASKGTGEHTEAFF.

The CDR3 DNA follows: TGTGCCAGCAGCGTAGGTGCGGGACGGGACTATGGCTACACCTTC. Its protein product is CASSVGAGRDYGYTF. The rearrangement joins TRBV9 to TRBJ1-2, with D perhaps matching TRBD1 (5 bases). The CDR3 extends over 15 amino acids. CDR1 SGDLS and CDR2 YYNGEE come from the germline V gene. Trimming took 0 bases from V and 3 from J, leaving 12 bases between them.

This clone was seen a handful of times. The rearrangement joins TRBV5-6 to TRBJ2-2; tentative D call: TRBD2 (5 bases). CDR1 and CDR2 from the germline V gene are SGHDT and YYEEEE. The CDR3 spans 17 residues. Trimming pared 0 bases from V and 4 bases from J, leaving 16 bases between. The CDR3 DNA reads as TGTGCCAGCAGCTTGGCCGGAGGTTACCCGGGCACCGGGGAGCTGTTTTTT. Translating it yields CASSLAGGYPGTGELFF.

This chain connects TRBV18 to TRBJ1-1; D ambiguous. Germline loops: CDR1 KGHSH, CDR2 LQKENI. Trimming cost V 5 bases and J 5 bases, with 9 bases left between them. This CDR3 has 12 residues. The CDR3 nucleotides are TGTGCCAGCTCAGCCCCGGGGACTGAAGCTTTCTTT. It yields the protein CASSAPGTEAFF.

The chain carries TRBV30 and TRBJ1-3, with TRBD1 as a possible D gene (5 bases). Between the trimmed V and J ends, which lost 3 bases and 0 bases, there was a span of 9 bases. The CDR3 runs 14 residues. Germline assignment: CDR1 GTSNPN and CDR2 SVGIG (reference sequence). The CDR3 DNA follows: TGTGCCTGGAGCCGACAGCTCTCTGGAAACACCATATATTTT. Translating it yields CAWSRQLSGNTIYF.

This clone is a singleton in its sample. Written as DNA, the CDR3 is TGTGCCAGCTCACCCACAGGGACTGGAAACACCATATATTTT. It is translated as CASSPTGTGNTIYF. This chain uses TRBV18 with TRBJ1-3; the D gene is possibly TRBD1 (6 bases). This CDR3 comprises 14 residues. CDR1 is KGHSH, CDR2 LQKENI, per germline. V was trimmed by 3 bases and J by 2 bases, leaving 8 bases between them.

This sequence joins TRBV9 and TRBJ2-3; D gene ambiguous. The length of the CDR3 is 14 residues. Germline lookup yields CDR1 SGDLS and CDR2 YYNGEE. The ends were cut back, 0 bases at V and 2 bases at J, with 7 bases in the middle. The CDR3 is CASSVGPFTDTQYF. CDR3 sequence (DNA): TGTGCCAGCAGCGTAGGGCCGTTCACAGATACGCAGTATTTT. The full variable domain, completed using reference TRBV9 and TRBJ2-3, is DSGVTQTPKHLITATGQRVTLRCSPRSGDLSVYWYQQSLDQGLQFLIQYYNGEERAKGNILERFSAQQFPDLHSELNLSSLELGDSALYFCASSVGPFTDTQYFGPGTRLTVL.

The rearrangement uses TRBV18 and TRBJ2-1; 14 bases are shared with TRBD2. The CDR3 length is 15 residues. In germline, CDR1 is KGHSH, CDR2 LQKENI. The trim removed 0 bases at V and 12 bases at J, leaving 4 bases unmatched. Here the CDR3 reads CASSPPGLAGEGQFF. CDR3 DNA: TGTGCCAGCTCACCACCGGGACTAGCGGGAGAAGGGCAGTTCTTC.

The rearrangement uses TRBV19 and TRBJ2-4; 9 positions agree with TRBD1. CDR3 length equals 16 residues. CDR1 is LNHDA, CDR2 SQIVND, per germline (reference sequence). The ends lost 3 bases at V and 3 bases at J; junction bases unmatched: 6. Written as DNA, the CDR3 is TGTGCCAGTAGTATCGGGACAGGGCAGGACAAAAACATTCAGTACTTC. It encodes CASSIGTGQDKNIQYF.

The chain carries TRBV7-2 and TRBJ2-1; D is unclear. Germline assignment: CDR1 SGHTA and CDR2 FQGNSA. V was clipped by 0 bases and J by 8 bases, with 5 bases between them. CDR3 length equals 12 residues. The CDR3 nucleotides read TGTGCCAGCAGCTTAGCGCGCTATGAGCAGTTCTTC. Translated, it gives CASSLARYEQFF. The whole variable domain, filled in from reference TRBV7-2 and TRBJ2-1, reads GAGVSQSPSNKVTEKGKDVELRCDPISGHTALYWYRQSLGQGLEFLIYFQGNSAPDKSGLPSDRFSAERTGGSVSTLTIQRTQQEDSAVYLCASSLARYEQFFGPGTRLTVL.

The V gene is TRBV7-9, the J gene TRBJ2-5; a possible D gene is TRBD1 (7 bases). Trimming removed 5 bases from V and 13 bases from J, with 14 bases in between. This CDR3 region has 11 residues. Germline V gene data show CDR1 as SEHNR and CDR2 as FQNEAQ (reference sequence). DNA for the CDR3: TGTGCCAGCAGCCCAGGGGGGCCGATGTACTTC. It yields the protein CASSPGGPMYF.

The chain carries TRBV4-2 and TRBJ2-7; TRBD1 matches at 8 bases. Germline values: CDR1 LGHNA, CDR2 YNFKEQ. The V and J ends lost 5 bases and 0 bases, in that order; junction bases with no gene match: 9. CDR3 length: 16 amino acids. CDR3 nucleotide sequence: TGTGCCAGCAGCTTAGCCCGGACAGGGCTCTCCTACGAGCAGTACTTC. It is translated as CASSLARTGLSYEQYF.

The V gene is TRBV7-2, the J gene TRBJ2-7, with TRBD2 identical over 10 bases. Germline CDR1 reads SGHTA; CDR2 reads FQGNSA. CDR3 length equals 17 residues. J lost 2 bases, V lost 5 bases, and 12 bases had no gene match. Here the CDR3 DNA reads TGTGCCAGCAGCCTCTCGTCCAGCGGGAGGGGCGCCTACGAGCAGTACTTC. Its translation is CASSLSSSGRGAYEQYF.